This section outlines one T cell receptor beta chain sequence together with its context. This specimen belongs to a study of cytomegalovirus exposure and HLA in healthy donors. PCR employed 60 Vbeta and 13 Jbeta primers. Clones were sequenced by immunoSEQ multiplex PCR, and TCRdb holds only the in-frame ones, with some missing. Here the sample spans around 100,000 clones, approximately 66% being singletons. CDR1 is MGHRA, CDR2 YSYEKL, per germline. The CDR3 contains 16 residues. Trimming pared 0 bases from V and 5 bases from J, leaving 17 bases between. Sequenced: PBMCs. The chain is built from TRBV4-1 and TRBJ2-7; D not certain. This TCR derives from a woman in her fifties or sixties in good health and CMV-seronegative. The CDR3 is CASSQDPHSAFNEQYF. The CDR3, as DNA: TGCGCCAGCAGCCAAGACCCGCATTCCGCGTTCAACGAGCAGTACTTC.